This TCR beta chain was sequenced in a study of CD8 T cells in ankylosing spondylitis. Study-wide results and caveats: Reportedly, matched ankylosing spondylitis synovial fluid was significantly enriched for disease-linked clones.

TCRdb independently ran MiXCR on the 5' RACE reads; one entry per CDR3 protein. The table has roughly 64,000 distinct CDR3 sequences, around 6.5% seen once. This clonotype occurred many times. Antigen: not known. The CDR3 has 13 residues. The V end lost 3 bases, the J end lost 8 bases, and 13 bases lay between the germline ends. In germline, CDR1 is LGHDT, CDR2 YNNKEL (reference sequence). Sequencing was performed on synovial fluid, either unsorted or a sorted T cell fraction (not recorded which). The J gene is TRBJ1-2, the V gene TRBV3-1; maybe TRBD1 (5 bases). This receptor was taken from a male donor with ankylosing spondylitis. The CDR3 protein is CASSHWTGGGYTF. In DNA, the CDR3 is TGTGCCAGCAGCCATTGGACCGGGGGAGGCTACACCTTC.